These 24 T cell receptor beta chains originate from one sample sequenced in a study of T cell responses to AZD1222 COVID-19 vaccine. TCRdb's copy holds only in-frame clones and misses some; the assay was immunoSEQ multiplex PCR. The table has 100,000 to 150,000 clones, 90% seen once; the top ten hold 4.4%. The source was peripheral blood, collected on day 0 of MenACWY control vaccination. The receptors here all came from an adult in good health.

V and J are TRBV10-3 and TRBJ2-3, with TRBD2 as a possible D gene (5 bases). CDR1 is ENHRY and CDR2 is SYGVKD in the germline V gene. With 0 bases removed from V and 1 base from J, the gap between germline ends came to 11 bases. The CDR3 totals 16 residues. The CDR3 DNA is TGTGCCATCAGTGAGTCGGGAGTCAGCCGCACAGATACGCAGTATTTT. Protein product: CAISESGVSRTDTQYF.

The chain couples TRBV10-3 to TRBJ1-2; TRBD1 might be the D (6 bases). There are 12 residues in the CDR3. Per the germline V gene, CDR1 is ENHRY and CDR2 is SYGVKD. Trimming cost V 6 bases and J 5 bases, with 10 bases left between them. The CDR3 here is CAISATGYGYTF. The CDR3 DNA sequence: TGTGCCATCAGCGCCACAGGGTATGGCTACACCTTC.

The chain has TRBV6-5 and TRBJ2-1, with TRBD2 identical over 12 bases. This CDR3 spans 15 amino acids. V gave up 6 bases and J gave up 4 bases; unmatched junction bases: 4. Per the germline V gene, CDR1 is MNHEY and CDR2 is SVGAGI. CDR3: CASRLTSGGYNEQFF. CDR3 nucleotides: TGTGCCAGCAGGCTGACTAGCGGGGGATACAATGAGCAGTTCTTC.

This clone was seen once. V usage is TRBV5-8 and J usage is TRBJ1-5; perhaps TRBD1 as D (6 bases). V dropped 6 bases and J dropped 6 bases, with 16 bases sitting between them. The CDR3 runs to 14 residues. Germline CDR1 and CDR2: SGHTS and YDEGEE. The CDR3 DNA reads TGTGCCAGCACCGGTAGGGGGGGCGGTCAGCCCCAGCATTTT. It encodes CASTGRGGGQPQHF.

The gene calls are TRBV2 and TRBJ1-2, with 8 bases that match TRBD1. Germline V gene data show CDR1 as SNHLY and CDR2 as FYNNEI. Trimming removed 5 bases from V and 9 bases from J; junction bases left unmatched: 8. CDR3 size: 13 residues. CDR3 DNA: TGTGCCAGCAGTCCCCGGACAGGGAACAGCTACACCTTC. Translating it yields CASSPRTGNSYTF.

The genes are TRBV29-1 and TRBJ2-5; the D gene is possibly TRBD2 (5 bases). V lost 8 bases, J lost 2 bases, and 18 bases lay in between. The CDR3 is 14 amino acids. The germline V gene encodes CDR1 SQVTM and CDR2 ANQGSEA. The CDR3 loop reads CSTPKEGPQETQYF. The CDR3 DNA sequence: TGCAGCACCCCCAAAGAGGGCCCTCAAGAGACCCAGTACTTC.

The V gene is TRBV6-6, the J gene TRBJ2-5; TRBD2 matches 11 bases. J gave up 5 bases and V 2 bases, and 4 bases lay outside the gene matches. Per the germline V gene, CDR1 is MNHNY and CDR2 is SVGAGI (reference sequence). This CDR3 is 15 amino acids long. CDR3 protein: CASSYRSGRVETQYF. The CDR3 nucleotides read TGTGCCAGCAGTTACCGTAGCGGGAGGGTGGAGACCCAGTACTTC.

CDR3 in DNA: TGTGCCAGCAGTGAACCTGTGGACCGGCCGCGGACTGAAGCTTTCTTT. Translated, it gives CASSEPVDRPRTEAFF. The rearrangement joins TRBV2 to TRBJ1-1; D is unclear. Germline CDR1 and CDR2: SNHLY and FYNNEI. The CDR3 is 16 residues long. V lost 2 bases and J 5 bases, leaving 18 bases between the germline ends.

The CDR3 DNA is TGTGCCAGCAGTGATCGCCTTCAAGAGACCCAGTACTTC. This translates into CASSDRLQETQYF. The rearrangement links TRBV27 to TRBJ2-5; D remains ambiguous. In germline, CDR1 is MNHEY, CDR2 SMNVEV (reference sequence). CDR3 length: 13 residues. Trimming took off 5 bases at V and 2 bases at J, with 9 bases between the two ends.

The sample holds one count of this clone. V usage is TRBV18 and J usage is TRBJ2-1, with 15 bases lining up with TRBD2. This CDR3 has 14 residues. Germline CDR1 and CDR2: KGHSH and LQKENI. Trimming removed 2 bases from V and 12 bases from J; junction bases left unmatched: 2. CDR3 in DNA: TGTGCCAGCTCACCAGGACTAGCGGGAGGGGGGCAGTTCTTC. It is translated as CASSPGLAGGGQFF. The entire variable domain, with the rest obtained from reference TRBV18 and TRBJ2-1, is as follows: NAGVMQNPRHLVRRRGQEARLRCSPMKGHSHVYWYRQLPEEGLKFMVYLQKENIIDESGMPKERFSAEFPKEGPSILRIQQVVRGDSAAYFCASSPGLAGGGQFFGPGTRLTVL.

V is TRBV3-1 (or the pseudogene TRBV3-2) and J is TRBJ1-6; TRBD1 matches 7 bases. This CDR3 spans 14 amino acids. Germline V gene lookup returns CDR1 LGHDT and CDR2 YNNKEL (reference sequence). With V trimmed by 1 base and J by 10 bases, 4 bases remained unmatched. CDR3 nucleotides: TGTGCCAGCAGCCAAGGACAGGGTGGATCACCCCTCCACTTT. Protein sequence: CASSQGQGGSPLHF.

The V call is TRBV5-1, the J call TRBJ2-1; D perhaps matches TRBD1 (6 bases). The CDR3 totals 17 residues. The germline V gene has CDR1 SGHRS and CDR2 YFSETQ. Trimming left V 4 bases short and J 3 bases short, with 20 bases between. DNA for the CDR3: TGCGCCAGCAGCCAGATGTGGGGTGGGGGCCTCTACAATGAGCAGTTCTTC. Encoded protein: CASSQMWGGGLYNEQFF.

The chain couples TRBV19 to TRBJ2-3; 10 bases are shared with TRBD1. Germline CDR1 reads LNHDA; CDR2 reads SQIVND (reference sequence). The CDR3 loop spans 16 amino acids. J lost 2 bases, V lost 8 bases, and 10 bases had no gene match. In nucleotides, the CDR3 is TGTGCCAGTGCCAGGTCCGGGACAGGGGCCACAGATACGCAGTATTTT. Translated, it gives CASARSGTGATDTQYF.

This rearrangement joins TRBV3-1 (or the pseudogene TRBV3-2) to TRBJ2-6; D is unresolved. The CDR3 runs 15 residues. In germline, CDR1 is LGHDT, CDR2 YNNKEL (reference sequence). Trimming removed 1 base from V and 0 bases from J, with 4 bases in between. As DNA, the CDR3 is TGTGCCAGCAGCCAAGTTGGCTCTGGGGCCAACGTCCTGACTTTC. It translates to CASSQVGSGANVLTF.

The V call is TRBV4-2, the J call TRBJ1-4, with D perhaps matching TRBD1 (5 bases). Trimming stripped 5 bases from V and 7 bases from J, with 17 bases between. Germline CDR1 and CDR2: LGHNA and YNFKEQ. The CDR3 is 15 amino acids. The chain's CDR3 is CASSARPGGGEKLFF. CDR3 DNA: TGTGCCAGCAGCGCACGCCCCGGGGGGGGTGAAAAACTGTTTTTT.

This clone was seen only once. The rearrangement joins TRBV4-1 to TRBJ2-5, with D tentatively TRBD2 (5 bases). Per the germline V gene, CDR1 is MGHRA and CDR2 is YSYEKL. The CDR3 extends over 14 amino acids. The V gene lost 3 bases and the J gene lost 6 bases, with 14 bases spanning the gap. CDR3 nucleotide sequence: TGCGCCAGCAGCCAGGACCGGGAACGAAAGACCCAGTACTTC. Residues: CASSQDRERKTQYF.

This clone was detected once. V is TRBV5-1 and J is TRBJ1-2; a weak D match, TRBD1 (5 bases). Germline CDR1 SGHRS, CDR2 YFSETQ. The V gene lost 4 bases and the J gene lost 9 bases, with 22 bases spanning the gap. CDR3 length: 15 residues. In DNA, the CDR3 is TGCGCCAGCAGCCCCGCAGTCGGGGGTAGTGAGAGCTACACCTTC. Its translation: CASSPAVGGSESYTF.

This chain links TRBV18 with TRBJ1-4, with D perhaps matching TRBD1 (5 bases). CDR1 is KGHSH and CDR2 is LQKENI in the germline V gene. The CDR3 is 14 amino acids. V gave up 0 bases and J gave up 6 bases, with 8 bases separating them. In DNA, the CDR3 is TGTGCCAGCTCACCACCGCAGGGACATGAAAAACTGTTTTTT. It codes for CASSPPQGHEKLFF.

The chain couples TRBV6-2 or TRBV6-3 to TRBJ2-7; D is unresolved. The CDR3 covers 13 residues. The germline V gene has CDR1 MNHEY and CDR2 SVGEGT. The V gene lost 3 bases and the J gene lost 5 bases, with 11 bases spanning the gap. The CDR3 protein is CASSYGVLDEQYF. Here the CDR3 DNA reads TGTGCCAGCAGTTATGGGGTATTGGACGAGCAGTACTTC.

The V call is TRBV2, the J call TRBJ2-7; possibly TRBD2 for D (6 bases). This CDR3 region has 14 residues. With 6 bases removed from V and 6 bases from J, the gap between germline ends came to 18 bases. CDR1 is SNHLY, CDR2 FYNNEI, per germline. CDR3 sequence reads: CASRDTGVRAEQYF. CDR3 DNA sequence: TGTGCCAGCAGGGACACGGGAGTCCGCGCCGAGCAGTACTTC.

In DNA, the CDR3 is TGCGCCAGCGGAGGGGGCCCCAGCTCTGGAAACACCATATATTTT. Its protein is CASGGGPSSGNTIYF. The chain is built from TRBV4-1 and TRBJ1-3; 7 bases are a match to TRBD1. Germline lookup yields CDR1 MGHRA and CDR2 YSYEKL. J gave up 0 bases and V 8 bases, and 7 bases lay outside the gene matches. This CDR3 region has 15 residues.

The chain has TRBV29-1 and TRBJ1-2; D possibly corresponds to TRBD1 (6 bases). Germline CDR1 is SQVTM and CDR2 is ANQGSEA. There are 13 residues in the CDR3. The ends were cut back, 4 bases at V and 2 bases at J, with 11 bases in the middle. CDR3: CSVGGAENYGYTF. In DNA form, the CDR3 reads TGCAGCGTTGGGGGGGCTGAAAACTATGGCTACACCTTC.

The chain couples TRBV5-1 to TRBJ2-2; 8 nucleotides align to TRBD2. CDR3 length equals 15 residues. V was pared by 2 bases and J by 2 bases, with 2 bases of the junction left unmatched. Germline V lookup: CDR1 SGHRS, CDR2 YFSETQ. The DNA of the CDR3 is TGCGCCAGCAGCTTTAGCGGGACTAACACCGGGGAGCTGTTTTTT. Amino acid sequence: CASSFSGTNTGELFF.

V and J are TRBV5-1 and TRBJ2-5, with D possibly being TRBD2 (7 bases). The CDR3 totals 16 residues. V lost 2 bases to trimming and J lost 2 bases, with 16 bases between them. The V gene's germline CDR1 is SGHRS and CDR2 YFSETQ. CDR3 nucleotide sequence: TGCGCCAGCAGCTTAGGGGCGGGGGCCTATCAAGAGACCCAGTACTTC. Protein: CASSLGAGAYQETQYF.